Each of the 29 T cell receptor beta chains below was sequenced from the same sample in a study of T cell responses to AZD1222 COVID-19 vaccine. Using immunoSEQ multiplex PCR, the repertoire was profiled, and TCRdb retains in-frame clones only, with some absent. The data show about 100,000 clones, around 87% seen once. The sequencing used peripheral blood, collected 28 days after the second AZD1222 dose. These receptors all stem from an adult who received the AZD1222 COVID-19 vaccine.

The chain combines TRBV9 with TRBJ2-7; 8 bases align to TRBD1. The germline gives CDR1 SGDLS, CDR2 YYNGEE. The CDR3 totals 14 residues. V trimming: 4 bases; J trimming: 3 bases; junction bases outside the gene matches: 6. CDR3 region: CASSPGQGIYEQYF. CDR3 DNA sequence: TGTGCCAGCAGCCCTGGACAGGGAATCTACGAGCAGTACTTC.

This sequence joins TRBV9 and TRBJ2-7, with a weak D call TRBD1 (6 bases). Germline V gene sequence: CDR1 SGDLS, CDR2 YYNGEE. Trimming removed 0 bases from V and 4 bases from J, with 11 bases in between. CDR3 length: 14 amino acids. The CDR3 loop reads CASSVAIGGYEQYF. The CDR3, as DNA: TGTGCCAGCAGCGTAGCAATAGGGGGTTACGAGCAGTACTTC.

The rearrangement links TRBV5-4 to TRBJ2-3, with 7 bases that match TRBD2. CDR3 length equals 15 residues. Trimming removed 5 bases from V and 6 bases from J; junction bases left unmatched: 12. Per the germline V gene, CDR1 is SGHNT and CDR2 is YYREEE (reference sequence). The CDR3 DNA sequence: TGTGCCAGCAGGCCCGAAAAGCGGGGACCGGATACGCAGTATTTT. This encodes CASRPEKRGPDTQYF.

The V gene is TRBV15, the J gene TRBJ1-5; weak D call: TRBD1 (5 bases). With 0 bases removed from V and 5 bases from J, the gap between germline ends came to 14 bases. The CDR3 consists of 16 residues. Germline assignment: CDR1 LNHNV and CDR2 YYDKDF (reference sequence). The CDR3 sequence is CATSREGVRRDQPQHF. CDR3 nucleotide sequence: TGTGCCACCAGCAGAGAAGGGGTCCGGCGGGATCAGCCCCAGCATTTT.

The CDR3, as DNA: TGTGCCAGCAGCCGTCGACTAGACGGCGGAGGGGAGCAGTTCTTC. This gives the protein CASSRRLDGGGEQFF. V usage is TRBV6-5 and J usage is TRBJ2-1, with a tentative D call TRBD2 (6 bases). Germline values: CDR1 MNHEY, CDR2 SVGAGI. CDR3 length: 15 residues. V dropped 6 bases and J dropped 10 bases, with 22 bases sitting between them.

The chain links TRBV6-2 or TRBV6-3 to TRBJ2-2, with TRBD1 identical over 7 bases. This CDR3 has 18 residues. Per germline, CDR1 MNHEY and CDR2 SVGEGT. The junction had 15 bases not matched to a gene; V was cut back by 4 bases and J by 4 bases. This CDR3 reads CASSSRTRQGSGTGELFF. For the CDR3, the DNA is TGTGCCAGCAGTTCCCGGACCCGACAGGGTTCGGGCACCGGGGAGCTGTTTTTT.

This clone has only one observation. The V call is TRBV6-5, the J call TRBJ1-2; 11 bases line up with TRBD1. The CDR3 extends over 13 amino acids. CDR1 and CDR2 (germline): MNHEY, SVGAGI. The ends lost 6 bases at V and 6 bases at J; junction bases unmatched: 3. The CDR3 sequence: CASSGTGGHGYTF. For the CDR3, the DNA is TGTGCCAGCAGCGGGACAGGGGGTCATGGCTACACCTTC.

In its sample, this clone was seen once. This chain uses TRBV6-1 with TRBJ1-5; D remains unclear. The ends were cut back, 4 bases at V and 0 bases at J, with 13 bases in the middle. Germline V gene lookup returns CDR1 MNHNS and CDR2 SASEGT. The CDR3 has 16 residues. The CDR3 spells CASSVDPVGSNQPQHF. For the CDR3, the DNA is TGTGCCAGCAGTGTGGATCCGGTAGGTAGCAATCAGCCCCAGCATTTT.

The chain employs TRBV19 and TRBJ2-4; no clear D gene. Germline lookup yields CDR1 LNHDA and CDR2 SQIVND (reference sequence). V gave up 3 bases and J gave up 0 bases, with 12 bases separating them. This CDR3 contains 16 residues. CDR3 sequence reads: CASSMIGLGAKNIQYF. The DNA for the CDR3 is TGTGCCAGTAGTATGATCGGCCTGGGAGCCAAAAACATTCAGTACTTC.

The chain uses TRBV12-3 or TRBV12-4 and TRBJ1-1, with a tentative D call TRBD1 (5 bases). V was pared by 2 bases and J by 7 bases, with 8 bases between. This CDR3 contains 12 residues. The CDR3 DNA is TGTGCCAGCAGTTTAAAGGGACGTGAAGCTTTCTTT. Protein product: CASSLKGREAFF.

The genes are TRBV30 and TRBJ1-2; TRBD1 agrees at 9 bases. This CDR3 has 15 residues. The germline gives CDR1 GTSNPN, CDR2 SVGIG (reference sequence). Losses at the gene ends were 0 bases for V and 4 bases for J; bases not matched to a gene: 6. CDR3 amino acids: CAWSVRGQGTYGYTF. Written as DNA, the CDR3 is TGTGCCTGGAGTGTACGAGGACAGGGGACCTATGGCTACACCTTC.

This clone has a handful of counts. The rearrangement links TRBV3-1 (or the pseudogene TRBV3-2) to TRBJ1-2; TRBD1 matches at 7 bases. Trimming took 4 bases from V and 7 from J; bases not matched to a gene: 6. The CDR3 spans 13 residues. Germline V gene lookup returns CDR1 LGHDT and CDR2 YNNKEL (reference sequence). The CDR3 reads CASSPRGQFGYTF. Here the CDR3 DNA reads TGTGCCAGCAGCCCCAGGGGACAGTTTGGCTACACCTTC.

The chain employs TRBV20-1 and TRBJ2-7; D gene ambiguous. The CDR3 runs 10 residues. The germline CDR1 and CDR2 sequences are DFQATT and SNEGSKA (reference sequence). V lost 5 bases and J 4 bases, leaving 6 bases between the germline ends. For the CDR3, the DNA is TGCAGTGCTCCAAGGTACGAGCAGTACTTC. Translated: CSAPRYEQYF.

The rearrangement uses TRBV4-3 and TRBJ2-3; 10 positions agree with TRBD2. This CDR3 comprises 17 residues. J gave up 4 bases and V 4 bases, and 11 bases lay outside the gene matches. CDR1 and CDR2 from the germline V gene are LGHNA and YSLEER. This CDR3 reads CASSPGLLAGRADTQYF. In nucleotides, the CDR3 is TGCGCCAGCAGCCCTGGACTACTAGCGGGAAGGGCAGATACGCAGTATTTT.

This chain joins TRBV10-2 and TRBJ2-7; 7 nucleotides match TRBD1. Germline-derived CDR1 and CDR2 are WSHSY and SAAADI. The CDR3 is 14 amino acids. Trimming at V came to 2 bases and at J to 1 base, leaving 2 bases not matched to a gene. The CDR3 is CASSERGRSYEQYF. CDR3 DNA: TGCGCCAGCAGTGAGAGGGGGCGATCCTACGAGCAGTACTTC.

This sequence joins TRBV11-2 and TRBJ2-2; a weak D match, TRBD2 (6 bases). The germline V and J ends were trimmed by 3 bases and 7 bases, with 9 bases remaining between them. This CDR3 comprises 13 residues. Germline-derived CDR1 and CDR2 are SGHAT and FQNNGV. The CDR3 sequence: CASSFREDGELFF. In DNA, the CDR3 is TGTGCCAGCAGCTTCAGGGAGGACGGGGAGCTGTTTTTT.

This sequence joins TRBV6-2 or TRBV6-3 and TRBJ1-2; TRBD1 might be the D (6 bases). The CDR3 loop spans 14 amino acids. With 2 bases removed from V and 5 bases from J, the gap between germline ends came to 12 bases. CDR1 MNHEY and CDR2 SVGEGT come from the germline V gene. DNA of the CDR3: TGTGCCAGCAGTTACCTGGACAGCTTATATGGCTACACCTTC. Its protein product is CASSYLDSLYGYTF.

J is TRBJ2-7 and V is TRBV30, with a tentative D call TRBD2 (5 bases). CDR3 length equals 11 residues. Germline values: CDR1 GTSNPN, CDR2 SVGIG (reference sequence). CDR3 nucleotides: TGTGCGTTGGAGGCAGCCTACGAGCAGTACTTC. Amino acid sequence: CALEAAYEQYF.

On this clone: Other DNA sequences of this sample code for an identical CDR3. V is TRBV3-1 (or the pseudogene TRBV3-2) and J is TRBJ1-5; D gene uncertain. Per the germline V gene, CDR1 is LGHDT and CDR2 is YNNKEL (reference sequence). The germline V and J ends were trimmed by 0 bases and 4 bases, with 4 bases remaining between them. The CDR3 has 13 residues. The DNA of the CDR3 is TGTGCCAGCAGCCAAGACCTAAATCAGCCCCAGCATTTT. Protein product: CASSQDLNQPQHF.

The V and J genes are TRBV6-2 or TRBV6-3 and TRBJ2-5; D unresolved. There are 13 residues in the CDR3. Germline V CDR1 and CDR2: MNHEY, SVGEGT. Trimming shortened V by 5 bases and J by 0 bases, and 7 bases separated the two germline ends. The CDR3 region is CASSAIHQETQYF. CDR3 DNA sequence: TGTGCCAGCAGTGCCATACACCAAGAGACCCAGTACTTC.

This clone was seen just once. This chain joins TRBV7-2 and TRBJ2-2; possible D gene TRBD1, 6 bases. Germline CDR1 SGHTA, CDR2 FQGNSA. The CDR3 loop spans 14 amino acids. Trimming removed 4 bases at V and 6 bases at J, with 12 bases between. CDR3 DNA: TGTGCCAGCAGCTCTACAGGGCCTCCCGGGGAGCTGTTTTTT. Amino acid sequence: CASSSTGPPGELFF.

The chain is built from TRBV7-2 and TRBJ1-1, with D perhaps TRBD1 (6 bases). Germline CDR1 reads SGHTA; CDR2 reads FQGNSA. Trimming removed 2 bases at V and 0 bases at J, with 10 bases between. CDR3 length equals 15 residues. The CDR3 DNA reads as TGTGCCAGCAGCTTATCAGGGGTCATGAACACTGAAGCTTTCTTT. Amino acid sequence: CASSLSGVMNTEAFF.

The CDR3 loop reads CASSLGSSIDEQYF. In DNA form, the CDR3 reads TGTGCCAGCAGTTTGGGCAGTTCCATAGACGAGCAGTACTTC. This rearrangement joins TRBV27 to TRBJ2-7; D not resolved. The CDR3 sequence is 14 residues long. V was shortened by 3 bases and J by 5 bases, with 14 bases between the two germline ends. From germline, CDR1 is MNHEY and CDR2 SMNVEV (reference sequence).

This clone was seen a handful of times. The chain recombines TRBV20-1 with TRBJ1-2; D uncertain. CDR3 size: 10 residues. The V and J ends lost 3 bases and 8 bases respectively, with 7 bases between them. Germline CDR1 DFQATT, CDR2 SNEGSKA (reference sequence). The CDR3 DNA reads TGCAGTGCTAGTGGCTTGGGCTACACCTTC. Protein: CSASGLGYTF.

The rearrangement links TRBV4-1 to TRBJ1-4; D is unresolved. The V gene's germline CDR1 is MGHRA and CDR2 YSYEKL. Trimming left V 1 base short and J 7 bases short, with 13 bases between. The length of the CDR3 is 15 residues. The CDR3 region is CASSQVGTGGEKLFF. The DNA for the CDR3 is TGCGCCAGCAGCCAAGTCGGTACGGGAGGTGAAAAACTGTTTTTT.

In this sample, this clone turned up a few times. The V call is TRBV12-5, the J call TRBJ2-2; D remains unclear. Per germline, CDR1 LGHNT and CDR2 FRNRAP. V was cut by 7 bases and J by 6 bases, with 9 bases left in between. The CDR3 has 12 amino acids. Written as DNA, the CDR3 is TGTGCTAGTGCTTGGGGTCCCGGGGAGCTGTTTTTT. Its translation: CASAWGPGELFF.

This chain joins TRBV19 and TRBJ1-5, with 10 bases fitting TRBD1. Per the germline V gene, CDR1 is LNHDA and CDR2 is SQIVND (reference sequence). The CDR3 is 16 amino acids. Trimming at V came to 4 bases and at J to 7 bases, leaving 10 bases not matched to a gene. Here the CDR3 reads CASSRIGTGDRQPQHF. The CDR3, as DNA: TGTGCCAGTAGTAGAATTGGGACAGGGGATCGACAGCCCCAGCATTTT.

The V call is TRBV6-1, the J call TRBJ1-1; D not certain. V gave up 1 base and J gave up 0 bases, with 15 bases separating them. The germline V gene has CDR1 MNHNS and CDR2 SASEGT. CDR3 length: 17 amino acids. CDR3 loop: CASSEGLGPPLNTEAFF. The CDR3 DNA reads TGTGCCAGCAGTGAAGGTCTTGGGCCTCCCTTGAACACTGAAGCTTTCTTT.

V is TRBV9 and J is TRBJ1-3; TRBD1 agrees at 7 bases. Trimming cost V 1 base and J 2 bases; bases outside gene matches: 6. The CDR3 is made up of 16 amino acids. Germline V gene lookup returns CDR1 SGDLS and CDR2 YYNGEE. The CDR3 sequence: CASSVSGQGAGNTIYF. The CDR3 DNA reads as TGTGCCAGCAGCGTATCCGGCCAGGGGGCTGGAAACACCATATATTTT. The variable domain in full, with the rest retrieved from reference TRBV9 and TRBJ1-3, is DSGVTQTPKHLITATGQRVTLRCSPRSGDLSVYWYQQSLDQGLQFLIQYYNGEERAKGNILERFSAQQFPDLHSELNLSSLELGDSALYFCASSVSGQGAGNTIYFGEGSWLTVV.